The clone carrying this T cell receptor beta chain was seen a few times. Extracted RNA was reverse transcribed into cDNA, the sequencing template. This table comes from immunoSEQ multiplex PCR, and its TCRdb copy is limited to in-frame clones, with some not included. The data show some 120,000 clones, with around 60% seen just once and around 6% held by the top ten. This sample stems from a study of CD8+ T cells in alopecia areata. For the study at large: Treated patients received oral tofacitinib, 5 to 10 mg twice daily. Percent affected scalp area, the SALT score, rated treated patients' severity.

Indicated treatment: oral pan-JAK inhibitor, 5-10 mg twice daily. Lesional scalp tissue (obtained by punch biopsy) and peripheral blood were collected from alopecia areata patients. Sorting from PBMCs produced CD4+ and CD8+ T cells. Looked up from germline, CDR1 is LGHNA and CDR2 is YSLEER. The CDR3 is 13 residues long. V lost 0 bases, J lost 5 bases, and 5 bases lay in between. The sequencing used CD4+ T cells sorted from blood, collected at week 4, from a patient treated with tofacitinib. This clonotype was obtained from a human donor with alopecia areata. The chain employs TRBV4-3 and TRBJ2-1; D gene ambiguous. The chain's CDR3 is CASSQDMNNEQFF. The CDR3 DNA sequence: TGCGCCAGCAGCCAAGACATGAACAATGAGCAGTTCTTC.